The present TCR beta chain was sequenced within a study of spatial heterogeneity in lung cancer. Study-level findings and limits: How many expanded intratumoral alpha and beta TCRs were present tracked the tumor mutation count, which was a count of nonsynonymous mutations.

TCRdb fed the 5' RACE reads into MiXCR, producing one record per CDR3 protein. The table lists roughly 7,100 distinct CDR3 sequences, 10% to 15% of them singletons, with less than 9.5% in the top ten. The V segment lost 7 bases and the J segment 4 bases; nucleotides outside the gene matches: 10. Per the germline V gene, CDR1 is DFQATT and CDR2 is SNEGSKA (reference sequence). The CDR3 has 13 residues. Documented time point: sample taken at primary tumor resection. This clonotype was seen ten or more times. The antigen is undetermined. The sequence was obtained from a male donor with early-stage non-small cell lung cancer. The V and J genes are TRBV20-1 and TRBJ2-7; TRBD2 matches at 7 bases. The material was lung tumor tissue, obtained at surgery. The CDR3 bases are TGCAGTGTTACCCTAGCGGAACCTTACGAGCAGTACTTC. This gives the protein CSVTLAEPYEQYF.